This TCR beta chain was sequenced for a study of quantifying T cell responses using KT2 cells. Study-level information: cDNA was made from DNase-treated RNA using alpha and beta constant primers.

This CDR3 spans 12 amino acids. CDR1 LGHDT and CDR2 YNNKEL come from the germline V gene (reference sequence). Trimming pared 3 bases from V and 7 bases from J, leaving 10 bases between. KT2 cells were mixed with fixed PBMC numbers at varying ratios. An oligo carrying a UMI was ligated to the cDNA 3' end. An equimolar mix of RC1.1 and RC1.2 primed the beta chain across TRBC1 and TRBC2. Each CDR3 protein is one row after TCRdb ran MiXCR on the UMI-ligation and nested PCR reads. The sample includes about 41,000 distinct CDR3 sequences, 15% to 20% of them seen just once. The chain is built from TRBV3-1 and TRBJ2-7; D unresolved. The TCR was taken from a human donor. The sequenced sample was PBMCs spiked with cells of the T cell clone KT2. The CDR3 DNA sequence: TGTGCCAGCAGCCACCCCCCCGGAGAGCAGTACTTC. It specifies CASSHPPGEQYF.